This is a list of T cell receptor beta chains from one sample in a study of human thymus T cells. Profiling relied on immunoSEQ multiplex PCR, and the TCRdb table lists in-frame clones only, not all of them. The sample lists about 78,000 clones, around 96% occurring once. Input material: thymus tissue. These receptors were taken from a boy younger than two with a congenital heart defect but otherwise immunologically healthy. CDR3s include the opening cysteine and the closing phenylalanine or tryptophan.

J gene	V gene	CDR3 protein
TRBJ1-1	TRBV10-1	CASSEGAKTEAFF
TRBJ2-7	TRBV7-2	CASSLVGLAGGRDEQYF
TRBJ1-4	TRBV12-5	CASGFNTAGSTNEKLFF
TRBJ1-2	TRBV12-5	CASGRQGEGDSYGYTF
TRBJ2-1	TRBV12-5	CASGLDGYNEQFF
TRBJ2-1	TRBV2	CASSEPPLGAGLDEQFF
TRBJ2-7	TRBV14	CASSQEQRRSYEQYF
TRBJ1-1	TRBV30	CACDFYTEAFF
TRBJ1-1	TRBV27	CASSLAGRTGDTEAFF
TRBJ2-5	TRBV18	CASSPRPPGTQYF
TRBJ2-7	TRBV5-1	CASSLSGSTVLEQYF
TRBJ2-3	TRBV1	CTSSPDPFDTQYF
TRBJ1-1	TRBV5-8	CASSLVTEAFF
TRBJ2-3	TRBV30	CAWISPNTQYF
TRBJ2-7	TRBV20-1	CSVDSTYEQYF
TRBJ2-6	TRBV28	CARRPVSGANVLTF
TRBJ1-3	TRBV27	CASSYTPFGNTIYF
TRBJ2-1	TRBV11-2	CASSSHRGRNGYNEQFF
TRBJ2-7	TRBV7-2	CASSNPPWGTTYEQYF
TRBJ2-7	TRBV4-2	CASSPARASQNEQYF
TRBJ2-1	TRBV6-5	CASSRLSGTPSEQFF
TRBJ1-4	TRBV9	CASSERPGAIGEKLFF
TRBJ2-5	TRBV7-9	CASSPHQKEETQYF
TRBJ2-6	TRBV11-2	CASSTVRQGAVGANVLTF
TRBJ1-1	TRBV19	CASSIIKQGHVDTEAFF
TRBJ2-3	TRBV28	CASSLDGTDTDTQYF
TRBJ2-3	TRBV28	CASSHRDRGVDTQYF
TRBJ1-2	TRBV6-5	CASSHDRGRCYGYTF
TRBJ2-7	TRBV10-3	CAISEPRQSPYEQYF
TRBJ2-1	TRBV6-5	CASSLQLYNEQFF
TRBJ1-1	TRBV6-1	CASSGYRGLNTEAFF
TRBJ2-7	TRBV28	CASSNRRGQTYEQYF
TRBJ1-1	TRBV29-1	CSVDKGNTEAFF
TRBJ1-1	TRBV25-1	CASSVGTGTMNTEAFF
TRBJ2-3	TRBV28	CASSDDPGLGGTDTQYF
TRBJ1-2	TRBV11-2	CASTNEQGRKHGYTF
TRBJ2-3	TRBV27	CASSFRSLSTDTQYF